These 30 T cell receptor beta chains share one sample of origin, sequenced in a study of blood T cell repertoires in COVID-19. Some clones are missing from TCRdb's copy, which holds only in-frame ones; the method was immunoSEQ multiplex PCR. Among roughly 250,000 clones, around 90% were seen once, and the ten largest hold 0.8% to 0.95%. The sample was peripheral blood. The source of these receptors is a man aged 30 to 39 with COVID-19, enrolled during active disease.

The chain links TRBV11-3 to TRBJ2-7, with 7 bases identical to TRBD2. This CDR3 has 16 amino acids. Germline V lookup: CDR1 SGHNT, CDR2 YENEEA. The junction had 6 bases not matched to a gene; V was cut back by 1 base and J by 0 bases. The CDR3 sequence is CASSLGTGTNSYEQYF. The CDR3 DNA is TGTGCCAGCAGCTTAGGGACCGGGACTAACTCCTACGAGCAGTACTTC.

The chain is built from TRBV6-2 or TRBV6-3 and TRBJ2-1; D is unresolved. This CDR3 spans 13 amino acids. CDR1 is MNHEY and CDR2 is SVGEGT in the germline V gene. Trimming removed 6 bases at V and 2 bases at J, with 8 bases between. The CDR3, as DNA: TGTGCCAGCAGCCGAACACCCTACAATGAGCAGTTCTTC. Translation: CASSRTPYNEQFF.

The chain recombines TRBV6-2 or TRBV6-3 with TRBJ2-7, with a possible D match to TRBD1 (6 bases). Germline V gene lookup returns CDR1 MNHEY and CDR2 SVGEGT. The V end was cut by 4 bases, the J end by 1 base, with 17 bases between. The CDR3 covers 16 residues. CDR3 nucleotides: TGTGCCAGCAGTTTCGAAAACAGGGTGGTTTCCTACGAGCAGTACTTC. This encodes CASSFENRVVSYEQYF.

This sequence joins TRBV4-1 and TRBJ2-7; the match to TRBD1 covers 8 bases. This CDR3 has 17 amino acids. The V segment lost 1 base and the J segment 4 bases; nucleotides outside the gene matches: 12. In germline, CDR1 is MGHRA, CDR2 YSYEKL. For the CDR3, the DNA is TGCGCCAGCAGCCAAGGTAACCGAGGGACAGGATCGTACGAGCAGTACTTC. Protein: CASSQGNRGTGSYEQYF.

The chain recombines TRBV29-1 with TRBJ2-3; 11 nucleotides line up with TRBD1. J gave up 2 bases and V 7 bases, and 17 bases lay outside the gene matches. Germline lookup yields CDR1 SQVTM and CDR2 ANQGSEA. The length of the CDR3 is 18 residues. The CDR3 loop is CSAQGGVRDRGNTDTQYF. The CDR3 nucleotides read TGCAGCGCCCAAGGTGGTGTCCGGGACAGGGGGAACACAGATACGCAGTATTTT.

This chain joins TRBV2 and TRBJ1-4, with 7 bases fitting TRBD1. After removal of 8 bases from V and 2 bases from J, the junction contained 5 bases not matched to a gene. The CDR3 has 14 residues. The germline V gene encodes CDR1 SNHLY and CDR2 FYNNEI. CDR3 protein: CASGDRATNEKLFF. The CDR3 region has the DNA TGTGCCAGCGGCGACAGGGCTACTAATGAAAAACTGTTTTTT.

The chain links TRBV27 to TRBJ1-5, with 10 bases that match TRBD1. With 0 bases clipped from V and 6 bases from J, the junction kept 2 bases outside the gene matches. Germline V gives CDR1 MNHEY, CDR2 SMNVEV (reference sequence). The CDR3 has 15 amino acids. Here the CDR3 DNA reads TGTGCCAGCAGTTTATCGGGGACAGGGGCTCAGCCCCAGCATTTT. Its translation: CASSLSGTGAQPQHF.

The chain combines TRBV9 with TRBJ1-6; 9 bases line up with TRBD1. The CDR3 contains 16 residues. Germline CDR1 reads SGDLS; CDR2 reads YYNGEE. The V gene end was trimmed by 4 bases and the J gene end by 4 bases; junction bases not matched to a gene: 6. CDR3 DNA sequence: TGTGCCAGCAGCACAGGGGGCTCAGGATATAATTCACCCCTCCACTTT. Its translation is CASSTGGSGYNSPLHF.

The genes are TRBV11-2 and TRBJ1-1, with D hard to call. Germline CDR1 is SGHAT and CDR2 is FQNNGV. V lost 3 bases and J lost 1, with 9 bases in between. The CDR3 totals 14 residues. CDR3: CASSLRAKNTEAFF. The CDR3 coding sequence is TGTGCCAGCAGCTTGAGGGCCAAGAACACTGAAGCTTTCTTT.

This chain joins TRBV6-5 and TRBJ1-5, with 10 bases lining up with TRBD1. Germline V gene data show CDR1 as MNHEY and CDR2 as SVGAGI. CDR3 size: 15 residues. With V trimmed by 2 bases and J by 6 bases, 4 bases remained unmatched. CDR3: CASSYVRDRGQPQHF. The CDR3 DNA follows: TGTGCCAGCAGTTACGTCCGGGACAGGGGTCAGCCCCAGCATTTT.

Here the CDR3 DNA reads TGTGCCTGGAGTTATGGACAGGGTTCCTACGAGCAGTACTTC. Protein: CAWSYGQGSYEQYF. J is TRBJ2-7 and V is TRBV30, with 8 positions matching TRBD1. This CDR3 spans 14 amino acids. Germline V lookup: CDR1 GTSNPN, CDR2 SVGIG (reference sequence). V lost 2 bases to trimming and J lost 1 base; unmatched junction nucleotides: 4.

The CDR3 reads CASRNGGERSLHF. In nucleotides, the CDR3 is TGTGCCAGCAGGAATGGGGGGGAAAGATCCCTCCACTTT. The chain is built from TRBV12-3 or TRBV12-4 and TRBJ1-6; maybe TRBD1 (5 bases). The V and J ends lost 6 bases and 14 bases respectively, with 17 bases between them. This CDR3 region has 13 residues.

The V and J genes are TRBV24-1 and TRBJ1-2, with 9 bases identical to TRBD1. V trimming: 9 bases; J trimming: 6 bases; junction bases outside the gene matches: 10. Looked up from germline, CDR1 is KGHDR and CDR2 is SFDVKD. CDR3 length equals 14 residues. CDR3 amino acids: CATVTGGVIHGYTF. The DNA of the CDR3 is TGTGCCACCGTAACAGGGGGCGTAATCCATGGCTACACCTTC.

In DNA, the CDR3 is TGTGCCAGCAGCTTAGAGCCCCCGGGCACACTAGGGAACACTGAAGCTTTCTTT. Translation gives CASSLEPPGTLGNTEAFF. This chain uses TRBV11-3 with TRBJ1-1; D unresolved. Germline V gene lookup returns CDR1 SGHNT and CDR2 YENEEA. The CDR3 is 18 amino acids. Deletions cut 0 bases from V and 1 base from J, with 18 bases between.

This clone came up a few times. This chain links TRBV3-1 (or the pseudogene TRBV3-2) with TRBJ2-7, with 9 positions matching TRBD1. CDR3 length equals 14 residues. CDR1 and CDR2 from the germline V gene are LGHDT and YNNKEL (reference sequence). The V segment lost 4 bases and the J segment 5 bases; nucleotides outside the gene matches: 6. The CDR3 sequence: CASSRGQGRNEQYF. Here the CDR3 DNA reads TGTGCCAGCAGCCGTGGACAGGGGCGGAACGAGCAGTACTTC.

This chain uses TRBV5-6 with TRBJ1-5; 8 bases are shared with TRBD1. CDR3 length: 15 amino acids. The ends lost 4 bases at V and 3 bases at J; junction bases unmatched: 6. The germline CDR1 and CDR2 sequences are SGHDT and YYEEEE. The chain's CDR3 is CASSIRQGNNQPQHF. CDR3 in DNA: TGTGCCAGCAGCATCCGACAGGGGAACAATCAGCCCCAGCATTTT.

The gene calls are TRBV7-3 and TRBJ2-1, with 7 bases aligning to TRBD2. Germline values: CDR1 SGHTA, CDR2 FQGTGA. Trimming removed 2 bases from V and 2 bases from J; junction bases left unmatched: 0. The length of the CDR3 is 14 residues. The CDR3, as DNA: TGTGCCAGCAGCTTAGCGGGGGCCTACAATGAGCAGTTCTTC. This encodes CASSLAGAYNEQFF.

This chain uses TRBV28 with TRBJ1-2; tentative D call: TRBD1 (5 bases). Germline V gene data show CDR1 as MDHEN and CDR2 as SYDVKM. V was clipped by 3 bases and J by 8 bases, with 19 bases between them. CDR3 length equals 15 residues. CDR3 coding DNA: TGTGCCAGCAGTTTTGTGGGGGGACGAATGGTCGGCTACACCTTC. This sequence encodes CASSFVGGRMVGYTF.

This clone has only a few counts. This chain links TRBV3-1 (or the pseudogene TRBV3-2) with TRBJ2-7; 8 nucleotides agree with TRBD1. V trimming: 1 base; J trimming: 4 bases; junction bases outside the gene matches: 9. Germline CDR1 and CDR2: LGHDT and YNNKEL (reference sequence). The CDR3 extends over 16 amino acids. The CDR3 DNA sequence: TGTGCCAGCAGCCAAGCGGTTGGGACAGGACCTTACGAGCAGTACTTC. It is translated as CASSQAVGTGPYEQYF.

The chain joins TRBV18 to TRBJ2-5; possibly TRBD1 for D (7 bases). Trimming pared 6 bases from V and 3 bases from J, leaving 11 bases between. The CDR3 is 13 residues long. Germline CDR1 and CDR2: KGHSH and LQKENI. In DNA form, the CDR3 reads TGTGCCAGCTCCCAGGGGGAGGAAGAGACCCAGTACTTC. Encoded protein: CASSQGEEETQYF.

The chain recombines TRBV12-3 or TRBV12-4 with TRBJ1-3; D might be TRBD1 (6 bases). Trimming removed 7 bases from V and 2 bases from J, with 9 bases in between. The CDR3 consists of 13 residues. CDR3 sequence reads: CASTRTAGNTIYF. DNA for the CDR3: TGTGCCAGCACTAGGACAGCTGGAAACACCATATATTTT.

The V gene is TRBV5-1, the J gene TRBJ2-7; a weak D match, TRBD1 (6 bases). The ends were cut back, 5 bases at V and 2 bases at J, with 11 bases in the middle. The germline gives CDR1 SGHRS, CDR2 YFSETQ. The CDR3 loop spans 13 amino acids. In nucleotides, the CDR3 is TGCGCCAGCAGGTGGGACACTACCTACGAGCAGTACTTC. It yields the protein CASRWDTTYEQYF. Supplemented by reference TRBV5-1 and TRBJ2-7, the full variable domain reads KAGVTQTPRYLIKTRGQQVTLSCSPISGHRSVSWYQQTPGQGLQFLFEYFSETQRNKGNFPGRFSGRQFSNSRSEMNVSTLELGDSALYLCASRWDTTYEQYFGPGTRLTVT.

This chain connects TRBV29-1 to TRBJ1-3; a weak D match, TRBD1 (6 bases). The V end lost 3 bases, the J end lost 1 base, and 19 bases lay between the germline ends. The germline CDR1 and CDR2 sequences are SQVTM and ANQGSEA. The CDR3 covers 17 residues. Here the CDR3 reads CSVEVLTGYSSGNTIYF. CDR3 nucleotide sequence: TGCAGCGTTGAGGTACTGACAGGTTATTCGTCTGGAAACACCATATATTTT.

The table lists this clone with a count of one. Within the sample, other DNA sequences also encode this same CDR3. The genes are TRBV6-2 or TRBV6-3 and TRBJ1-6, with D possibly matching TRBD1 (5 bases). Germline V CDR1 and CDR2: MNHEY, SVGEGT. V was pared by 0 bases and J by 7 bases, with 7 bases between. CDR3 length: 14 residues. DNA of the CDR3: TGTGCCAGCAGTTACTCGGGGGGGAATTCACCCCTCCACTTT. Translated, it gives CASSYSGGNSPLHF.

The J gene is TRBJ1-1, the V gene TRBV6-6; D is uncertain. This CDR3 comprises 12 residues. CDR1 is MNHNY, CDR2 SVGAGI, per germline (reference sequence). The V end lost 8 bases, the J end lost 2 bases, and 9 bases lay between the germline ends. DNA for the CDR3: TGTGCCAGCGGTAGTAGAAACACTGAAGCTTTCTTT. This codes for CASGSRNTEAFF.

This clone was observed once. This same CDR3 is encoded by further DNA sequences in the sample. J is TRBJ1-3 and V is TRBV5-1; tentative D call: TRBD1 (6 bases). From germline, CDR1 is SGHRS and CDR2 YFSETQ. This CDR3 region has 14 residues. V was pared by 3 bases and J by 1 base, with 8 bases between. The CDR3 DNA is TGCGCCAGCAGCTCAACAGGGTCTGGAAACACCATATATTTT. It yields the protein CASSSTGSGNTIYF.

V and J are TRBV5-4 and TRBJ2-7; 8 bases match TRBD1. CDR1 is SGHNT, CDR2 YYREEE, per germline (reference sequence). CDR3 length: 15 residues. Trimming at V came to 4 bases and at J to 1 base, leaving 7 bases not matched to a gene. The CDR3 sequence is CASSPQGTGSYEQYF. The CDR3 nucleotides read TGTGCCAGCAGCCCGCAAGGGACAGGTTCCTACGAGCAGTACTTC.

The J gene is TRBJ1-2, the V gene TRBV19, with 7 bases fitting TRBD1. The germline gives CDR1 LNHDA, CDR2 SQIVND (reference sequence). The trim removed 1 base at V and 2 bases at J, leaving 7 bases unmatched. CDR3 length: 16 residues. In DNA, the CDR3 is TGTGCCAGTAGTATAGTCGCCGGGACAGCGAACTATGGCTACACCTTC. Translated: CASSIVAGTANYGYTF.

The CDR3 loop reads CSASPKRDRAHPSSYEQYF. CDR3 sequence (DNA): TGCAGTGCTAGTCCCAAGAGAGACAGGGCCCATCCGAGCTCCTACGAGCAGTACTTC. V gene TRBV20-1 combines with J gene TRBJ2-7; 7 nucleotides align to TRBD1. The V gene end was trimmed by 3 bases and the J gene end by 0 bases; junction bases not matched to a gene: 20. Germline loops: CDR1 DFQATT, CDR2 SNEGSKA (reference sequence). The CDR3 is 19 residues long.

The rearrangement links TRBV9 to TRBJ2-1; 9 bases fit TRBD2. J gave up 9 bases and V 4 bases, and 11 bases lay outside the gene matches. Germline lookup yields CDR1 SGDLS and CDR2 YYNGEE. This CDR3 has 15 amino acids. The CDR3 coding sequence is TGTGCCAGCAGCTCCGCGGGCGGGGGGGCCGGTGAGCAGTTCTTC. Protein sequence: CASSSAGGGAGEQFF.